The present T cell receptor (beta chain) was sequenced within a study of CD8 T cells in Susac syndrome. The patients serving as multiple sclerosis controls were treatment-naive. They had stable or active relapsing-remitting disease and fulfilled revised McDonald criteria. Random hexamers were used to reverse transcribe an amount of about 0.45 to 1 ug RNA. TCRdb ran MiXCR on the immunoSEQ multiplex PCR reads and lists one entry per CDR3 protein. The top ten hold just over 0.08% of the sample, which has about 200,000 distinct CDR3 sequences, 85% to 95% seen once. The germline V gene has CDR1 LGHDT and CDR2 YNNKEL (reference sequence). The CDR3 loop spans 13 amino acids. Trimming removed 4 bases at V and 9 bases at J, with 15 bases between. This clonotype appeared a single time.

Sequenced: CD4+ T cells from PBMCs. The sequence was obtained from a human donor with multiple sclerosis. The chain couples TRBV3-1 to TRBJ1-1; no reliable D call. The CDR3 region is CASSLFSGEQAFF. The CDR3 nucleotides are TGTGCCAGCAGCCTATTCTCCGGGGAGCAAGCTTTCTTT.